The 29 T cell receptor beta chains given below trace back to one sample, sequenced in a study of T cell responses to AZD1222 COVID-19 vaccine. Here immunoSEQ multiplex PCR was the method, and the copy in TCRdb shows in-frame clones only, minus some. The sample includes around 150,000 clones, around 94% seen only once; the top ten take around 1.3%. Sequences were derived from peripheral blood, sampled on day 0 of AZD1222 vaccination. These receptors were taken from an adult in good health.

V gene TRBV7-8 combines with J gene TRBJ2-2; 10 bases agree with TRBD2. CDR1 is SGHVS and CDR2 is FQNEAQ in the germline V gene. This CDR3 is 16 amino acids long. V lost 5 bases and J lost 0; bases outside the gene matches: 3. CDR3 nucleotides: TGTGCCAGCAGCACCCTAGCGGGAGCGAACACCGGGGAGCTGTTTTTT. Translated: CASSTLAGANTGELFF.

The chain links TRBV6-2 or TRBV6-3 to TRBJ1-5; D possibly corresponds to TRBD1 (6 bases). CDR3 length: 14 amino acids. Trimming stripped 6 bases from V and 7 bases from J, with 16 bases between. Germline CDR1 MNHEY, CDR2 SVGEGT. This chain's CDR3 is CASSSPGTMQPQHF. In DNA form, the CDR3 reads TGTGCCAGCAGCAGTCCCGGGACAATGCAGCCCCAGCATTTT.

The rearrangement joins TRBV6-4 to TRBJ2-5, with 9 bases identical to TRBD2. This CDR3 is built from 15 residues. CDR1 is MRHNA and CDR2 is SNTAGT in the germline V gene. Unmatched junction bases numbered 12, after V lost 5 bases and J lost 8 bases. CDR3 protein: CASSLTREGVSTQYF. CDR3 nucleotides: TGTGCCAGCAGTCTTACGCGGGAGGGGGTGAGCACCCAGTACTTC.

The V gene is TRBV18, the J gene TRBJ2-5, with D perhaps TRBD1 (6 bases). Germline V lookup: CDR1 KGHSH, CDR2 LQKENI. The CDR3 extends over 16 amino acids. Trimming left V 1 base short and J 2 bases short, with 14 bases between. DNA of the CDR3: TGTGCCAGCTCACCACTCAAACAGGGAGTTCAAGAGACCCAGTACTTC. Protein product: CASSPLKQGVQETQYF.

This chain links TRBV3-1 (or the pseudogene TRBV3-2) with TRBJ2-3, with D hard to call. With 3 bases removed from V and 1 base from J, the gap between germline ends came to 5 bases. Germline V gene data show CDR1 as LGHDT and CDR2 as YNNKEL (reference sequence). The CDR3 spans 13 residues. The CDR3 nucleotides read TGTGCCAGCAGCCAGACTCGCACAGATACGCAGTATTTT. Residues: CASSQTRTDTQYF.

The J gene is TRBJ2-2, the V gene TRBV18; D unclear. The V end was cut by 2 bases, the J end by 4 bases, with 8 bases between. The germline CDR1 and CDR2 sequences are KGHSH and LQKENI. This CDR3 contains 14 residues. In DNA form, the CDR3 reads TGTGCCAGCTCACCATCGATGGTCACCGGGGAGCTGTTTTTT. Translated: CASSPSMVTGELFF.

The rearrangement uses TRBV28 and TRBJ1-5; TRBD1 agrees at 9 bases. With 6 bases clipped from V and 15 bases from J, the junction kept 15 bases outside the gene matches. Germline CDR1 is MDHEN and CDR2 is SYDVKM. The CDR3 loop spans 14 amino acids. The CDR3, as DNA: TGTGCCAGCAGGTCCCCCGGGACAGGGCTGTCGTGGCATTTT. Translating gives CASRSPGTGLSWHF.

V usage is TRBV24-1 and J usage is TRBJ2-5; maybe TRBD2 (6 bases). Germline V gives CDR1 KGHDR, CDR2 SFDVKD. With 3 bases removed from V and 2 bases from J, the gap between germline ends came to 12 bases. CDR3 length: 15 residues. Here the CDR3 reads CATSDVDGGQETQYF. The CDR3 region has the DNA TGTGCCACCAGTGATGTGGACGGAGGGCAAGAGACCCAGTACTTC.

The chain joins TRBV7-6 to TRBJ2-1; D is unclear. The V gene's germline CDR1 is SGHVS and CDR2 FNYEAQ. This CDR3 comprises 12 residues. With 5 bases removed from V and 9 bases from J, the gap between germline ends came to 11 bases. The CDR3 DNA reads TGTGCCAGCAGCCCTGACGGTCTTGAGCAGTTCTTC. Its translation is CASSPDGLEQFF.

In DNA form, the CDR3 reads TGTGCCAGCAGTCAGGGGGGACTTGGGAATCAGCCCCAGCATTTT. This encodes CASSQGGLGNQPQHF. The chain joins TRBV27 to TRBJ1-5; 7 bases are a match to TRBD1. CDR3 length: 15 residues. V gave up 5 bases and J gave up 4 bases; unmatched junction bases: 8. Germline-derived CDR1 and CDR2 are MNHEY and SMNVEV (reference sequence).

V gene TRBV4-3 combines with J gene TRBJ2-2; a possible D gene is TRBD2 (7 bases). This CDR3 spans 15 amino acids. The ends were cut back, 4 bases at V and 7 bases at J, with 16 bases in the middle. CDR1 LGHNA and CDR2 YSLEER come from the germline V gene. CDR3 sequence reads: CASSPQGRGGGELFF. CDR3 sequence (DNA): TGCGCCAGCAGCCCTCAGGGGAGGGGAGGCGGGGAGCTGTTTTTT.

This sequence joins TRBV6-5 and TRBJ2-5; a weak D match, TRBD1 (5 bases). In germline, CDR1 is MNHEY, CDR2 SVGAGI. This CDR3 has 12 residues. V shed 5 bases and J shed 5 bases, with 9 bases lying between them. In nucleotides, the CDR3 is TGTGCCAGCAGTAGGGGTAGTGAGACCCAGTACTTC. Translation: CASSRGSETQYF.

The chain has TRBV28 and TRBJ1-5, with a weak D call TRBD1 (6 bases). Germline CDR1 is MDHEN and CDR2 is SYDVKM. The V and J ends lost 6 bases and 0 bases respectively, with 15 bases between them. The length of the CDR3 is 16 residues. Here the CDR3 reads CASRISTGNSNQPQHF. The CDR3 region has the DNA TGTGCCAGCAGGATATCTACAGGGAATAGCAATCAGCCCCAGCATTTT.

The rearrangement uses TRBV12-3 or TRBV12-4 and TRBJ1-1, with D hard to call. The CDR3 consists of 12 residues. V was clipped by 6 bases and J by 5 bases, with 10 bases between them. CDR3 region: CASSHRGTEAFF. In DNA, the CDR3 is TGTGCCAGCAGCCATAGAGGGACTGAAGCTTTCTTT.

The sample holds a few counts of this clone. The chain combines TRBV6-5 with TRBJ1-6, with D tentatively TRBD1 (5 bases). The germline V gene encodes CDR1 MNHEY and CDR2 SVGAGI. The V end lost 0 bases, the J end lost 7 bases, and 10 bases lay between the germline ends. The CDR3 has 15 residues. CDR3 loop: CASSYSEDRNSPLHF. The CDR3 DNA reads as TGTGCCAGCAGTTACTCGGAAGACAGAAATTCACCCCTCCACTTT.

V is TRBV6-5 and J is TRBJ2-5; 8 bases align to TRBD1. The V gene end was trimmed by 1 base and the J gene end by 5 bases; junction bases not matched to a gene: 6. Per germline, CDR1 MNHEY and CDR2 SVGAGI. This CDR3 has 15 amino acids. In DNA form, the CDR3 reads TGTGCCAGCAGTTACTTCCCGGACAGGGTCGAGACCCAGTACTTC. Encoded protein: CASSYFPDRVETQYF.

A single count supports this clone. The chain is built from TRBV7-8 and TRBJ2-1, with D perhaps matching TRBD2 (5 bases). The CDR3 consists of 15 residues. Germline assignment: CDR1 SGHVS and CDR2 FQNEAQ. V lost 2 bases, J lost 4 bases, and 12 bases lay in between. CDR3 coding DNA: TGTGCCAGCAGCTTAAGTCTAGCTGAATACAATGAGCAGTTCTTC. Translating it yields CASSLSLAEYNEQFF. The variable domain in full, with the rest retrieved from reference TRBV7-8 and TRBJ2-1, is GAGVSQSPRYKVAKRGQDVALRCDPISGHVSLFWYQQALGQGPEFLTYFQNEAQLDKSGLPSDRFFAERPEGSVSTLKIQRTQQEDSAVYLCASSLSLAEYNEQFFGPGTRLTVL.

The gene calls are TRBV27 and TRBJ1-4; 8 bases align to TRBD1. The CDR3 loop spans 15 amino acids. From germline, CDR1 is MNHEY and CDR2 SMNVEV (reference sequence). Trimming at V came to 5 bases and at J to 3 bases, leaving 5 bases not matched to a gene. The CDR3 spells CASSPRTGPNEKLFF. In nucleotides, the CDR3 is TGTGCCAGCAGTCCACGGACAGGGCCTAATGAAAAACTGTTTTTT.

V usage is TRBV5-8 and J usage is TRBJ1-6; TRBD1 is a possible D gene (6 bases). Germline CDR1 reads SGHTS; CDR2 reads YDEGEE. The CDR3 sequence is 16 residues long. V gave up 4 bases and J gave up 3 bases, with 14 bases separating them. The CDR3 spells CASSDGGTLYNSPLHF. The DNA of the CDR3 is TGTGCCAGCAGCGATGGAGGGACACTCTATAATTCACCCCTCCACTTT. Full variable domain (rest looked up from reference TRBV5-8 and TRBJ1-6): EAGVTQSPTHLIKTRGQQATLRCSPISGHTSVYWYQQALGLGLQFLLWYDEGEERNRGNFPPRFSGRQFPNYSSELNVNALELEDSALYLCASSDGGTLYNSPLHFGNGTRLTVT.

V gene TRBV7-2 combines with J gene TRBJ2-3, with a weak D call TRBD2 (5 bases). Germline V gene sequence: CDR1 SGHTA, CDR2 FQGNSA. The ends were cut back, 8 bases at V and 0 bases at J, with 18 bases in the middle. CDR3 length: 16 residues. The CDR3 is CASLRGPRASTDTQYF. The CDR3 DNA follows: TGTGCCAGCTTACGGGGTCCCCGTGCTAGCACAGATACGCAGTATTTT.

This chain uses TRBV9 with TRBJ2-3, with D perhaps being TRBD1 or TRBD2 (5 bases each). CDR3 size: 12 residues. Germline assignment: CDR1 SGDLS and CDR2 YYNGEE. Trimming took 1 base from V and 8 from J, leaving 8 bases between them. The CDR3 DNA sequence: TGTGCCAGCAGCGTATCGGGGACTACGCAGTATTTT. Translating gives CASSVSGTTQYF.

V usage is TRBV6-5 and J usage is TRBJ1-4, with D maybe TRBD1 (5 bases). CDR1 is MNHEY, CDR2 SVGAGI, per germline. V was pared by 4 bases and J by 8 bases, with 17 bases between. CDR3 length equals 15 residues. CDR3 protein: CASSSTGTLPEKLFF. The CDR3 DNA reads as TGTGCCAGCAGTTCAACCGGGACCCTACCGGAAAAACTGTTTTTT.

This chain links TRBV7-6 with TRBJ2-3, with TRBD2 identical over 7 bases. The J segment lost 1 base and the V segment lost 3 bases, leaving 13 bases of the junction unmatched. The CDR3 consists of 18 residues. CDR1 is SGHVS, CDR2 FNYEAQ, per germline. CDR3 bases: TGTGCCAGCAGCTTGCTCGGTCGGGGGGAGGTTGGCACAGATACGCAGTATTTT. Its protein product is CASSLLGRGEVGTDTQYF. The variable domain in full, completed from reference TRBV7-6 and TRBJ2-3, reads GAGVSQSPRYKVTKRGQDVALRCDPISGHVSLYWYRQALGQGPEFLTYFNYEAQQDKSGLPNDRFSAERPEGSISTLTIQRTEQRDSAMYRCASSLLGRGEVGTDTQYFGPGTRLTVL.

The chain carries TRBV11-2 and TRBJ2-5; D gene unclear. Germline loops: CDR1 SGHAT, CDR2 FQNNGV. Trimming cost V 6 bases and J 4 bases, with 9 bases left between them. CDR3 length: 12 amino acids. The CDR3 reads CASRQSGETQYF. CDR3 bases: TGTGCCAGCAGACAAAGTGGAGAGACCCAGTACTTC.

The chain has TRBV12-5 and TRBJ1-5, with 11 bases matching TRBD1. The CDR3 spans 14 residues. Germline lookup yields CDR1 LGHNT and CDR2 FRNRAP. V was pared by 5 bases and J by 4 bases, with 1 base of the junction left unmatched. The CDR3 DNA follows: TGTGCTAGTGGTGGGACAGGGGGAAATCAGCCCCAGCATTTT. It codes for CASGGTGGNQPQHF.

CDR3 protein: CASSIGTGDSGNTIYF. CDR3 bases: TGTGCCAGCAGTATCGGGACAGGGGACTCTGGAAACACCATATATTTT. This chain joins TRBV7-8 and TRBJ1-3; TRBD1 aligns across 10 bases. V was pared by 6 bases and J by 0 bases, with 5 bases of the junction left unmatched. The CDR3 covers 16 residues. Germline V gene sequence: CDR1 SGHVS, CDR2 FQNEAQ. The complete variable domain, with remaining parts taken from reference TRBV7-8 and TRBJ1-3, reads GAGVSQSPRYKVAKRGQDVALRCDPISGHVSLFWYQQALGQGPEFLTYFQNEAQLDKSGLPSDRFFAERPEGSVSTLKIQRTQQEDSAVYLCASSIGTGDSGNTIYFGEGSWLTVV.

The CDR3 sequence is CASSQGYSRRNTEAFF. The CDR3 DNA is TGCGCCAGCAGCCAAGGGTATTCCAGGAGGAACACTGAAGCTTTCTTT. This chain links TRBV4-3 with TRBJ1-1; D is unclear. V lost 1 base and J 1 base, leaving 13 bases between the germline ends. Per the germline V gene, CDR1 is LGHNA and CDR2 is YSLEER. This CDR3 has 16 amino acids.

This chain links TRBV2 with TRBJ1-6, with unresolved D. This CDR3 has 12 residues. Trimming left V 6 bases short and J 8 bases short, with 8 bases between. The germline gives CDR1 SNHLY, CDR2 FYNNEI. As DNA, the CDR3 is TGTGCCAGCAGCCCCGTGGATTCACCCCTCCACTTT. Translation gives CASSPVDSPLHF.

A single count supports this clone. This chain connects TRBV6-2 or TRBV6-3 to TRBJ2-7; 10 positions match TRBD2. The ends lost 1 base at V and 5 bases at J; junction bases unmatched: 5. The CDR3 consists of 15 residues. CDR1 MNHEY and CDR2 SVGEGT come from the germline V gene. The CDR3 spells CASSYLGTSVDEQYV. DNA for the CDR3: TGTGCCAGCAGTTACTTGGGGACTAGCGTAGACGAGCAGTACGTC.